Listed below are T cell receptor beta chains from one sample, sequenced in a study of shared clonotypes between healthy human individuals. Produced via immunoSEQ multiplex PCR; TCRdb's table is partial and in-frame only. Among some 800,000 clones listed, 80% to 95% were seen once. Sequences were obtained from naive CD8+ T cells sorted from blood. These receptors were collected from a man aged 25-40 years in good health. The CDR3 runs from the conserved cysteine through the conserved F or W. The D gene is left open where the match is weak. For some rows the clone size is stated as once, few or many, or as a class when expanded; others skip it.

clone_size j_call v_call d_call cdr3_aa cdr3_nt
NA TRBJ1-2 TRBV29-1 TRBD1 CSAQTSGQGGSRYGYTF TGCAGCGCCCAAACTTCCGGACAGGGAGGCTCTAGGTATGGCTACACCTTC
NA TRBJ2-3 TRBV27 NA CASSLSRDSTQYF TGTGCCAGCAGTTTATCGCGGGATAGTACGCAGTATTTT
once TRBJ2-1 TRBV7-9 NA CASSADRGRSYNEQFF TGTGCCAGCAGCGCGGACCGAGGCAGGTCCTACAATGAGCAGTTCTTC
NA TRBJ2-6 TRBV30 NA CAWSGLGQRLSGANVLTF TGTGCCTGGAGTGGACTAGGGCAGCGACTCTCTGGGGCCAACGTCCTGACTTTC
once TRBJ2-4 TRBV29-1 TRBD2 CSVLGTSFSNIQYF TGCAGCGTTCTGGGGACTAGCTTCTCAAACATTCAGTACTTC
NA TRBJ1-1 TRBV23-1 NA CASSRRTEGGTEAFF TGCGCCAGCAGTCGAAGGACCGAAGGAGGCACTGAAGCTTTCTTT
once TRBJ2-7 TRBV7-9 NA CASSNDRLEQYF TGTGCCAGCAGCAACGACAGGCTCGAGCAGTACTTC
NA TRBJ1-1 TRBV7-2 NA CASSKKQGRTEAFF TGTGCCAGCAGCAAAAAACAGGGTCGGACTGAAGCTTTCTTT
NA TRBJ1-2 TRBV27 NA CASSLLAGNPDYGYTF TGTGCCAGCAGTTTATTGGCAGGAAACCCGGATTATGGCTACACCTTC
once TRBJ2-7 TRBV29-1 NA CSVDPRDWEDEQYF TGCAGCGTTGATCCTAGGGACTGGGAGGACGAGCAGTACTTC
NA TRBJ2-7 TRBV4-3 TRBD1 CASSQEEGDRGVEQYF TGCGCCAGCAGCCAAGAAGAAGGAGACAGGGGTGTCGAGCAGTACTTC
NA TRBJ1-1 TRBV27 NA CASSILYGDNTEAFF TGTGCCAGCAGTATATTATACGGAGATAACACTGAAGCTTTCTTT
NA TRBJ2-7 TRBV27 NA CASSLPGAREQYF TGTGCCAGCAGTTTACCGGGGGCGCGGGAGCAGTACTTC
NA TRBJ1-2 TRBV19 NA CASSIIRGAGYGYTF TGTGCCAGTAGTATTATTCGGGGGGCCGGCTATGGCTACACCTTC
NA TRBJ2-5 TRBV4-1 NA CASSQEETQYF TGCGCCAGCAGCCAAGAGGAGACCCAGTACTTC
once TRBJ1-5 TRBV7-8 TRBD1 CASSLRTGLNSNQPQHF TGTGCCAGCAGCTTACGGACAGGACTAAATAGCAATCAGCCCCAGCATTTT
NA TRBJ2-3 TRBV4-3 NA CASSRQYFLTDTQYF TGCGCCAGCAGCCGTCAATACTTTCTAACAGATACGCAGTATTTT
NA TRBJ2-7 TRBV7-8 NA CASSLGPHGAHEQYF TGTGCCAGCAGCTTAGGACCTCACGGCGCCCACGAGCAGTACTTC
once TRBJ2-2 TRBV27 NA CASSLSQLAANTGELFF TGTGCCAGCAGTTTATCCCAACTAGCAGCGAACACCGGGGAGCTGTTTTTT
NA TRBJ1-1 TRBV5-1 TRBD1 CASSPPDRKNTEAFF TGCGCCAGCAGCCCCCCGGACAGGAAGAACACTGAAGCTTTCTTT
NA TRBJ2-1 TRBV28 TRBD2 CASSFVAGQTGDNEQFF TGTGCCAGCAGTTTTGTAGCGGGCCAAACCGGGGACAATGAGCAGTTCTTC
NA TRBJ2-7 TRBV4-1 NA CASSQDIQVHEQYF TGCGCCAGCAGCCAAGACATCCAGGTTCACGAGCAGTACTTC
NA TRBJ1-2 TRBV27 NA CASSSNRVWREGYTF TGTGCCAGCAGTTCAAACAGGGTATGGAGGGAGGGCTACACCTTC
NA TRBJ2-3 TRBV7-3 NA CASSPSSTDTQYF TGTGCCAGCAGCCCCTCCAGCACAGATACGCAGTATTTT
once TRBJ1-1 TRBV6-1 TRBD1 CASSDTGGTEAFF TGTGCCAGCAGTGACACAGGGGGCACTGAAGCTTTCTTT
NA TRBJ2-7 TRBV4-3 NA CASSQDNNLSYEQYF TGCGCCAGCAGCCAAGATAACAACTTATCCTACGAGCAGTACTTC
NA TRBJ1-2 TRBV6-6 NA CASSYSAVGYGYTF TGTGCCAGCAGTTACTCGGCAGTAGGCTATGGCTACACCTTC
NA TRBJ1-4 TRBV6-6 NA CASSYSDRGADEKLFF TGTGCCAGCAGTTACTCGGATCGGGGAGCGGATGAAAAACTGTTTTTT
NA TRBJ1-1 TRBV29-1 NA CSVPGGPLNTEAFF TGCAGCGTTCCCGGGGGGCCACTCAACACTGAAGCTTTCTTT
NA TRBJ2-7 TRBV29-1 TRBD2 CSVAGTRTYEQYF TGCAGCGTTGCCGGGACTAGAACCTACGAGCAGTACTTC
NA TRBJ2-7 TRBV9 TRBD1 CASSEGGTGSNYEQYF TGTGCCAGCAGTGAAGGAGGGACAGGGTCCAACTACGAGCAGTACTTC
NA TRBJ2-7 TRBV28 NA CASSLGRAGYEQYF TGTGCCAGCAGCCTGGGACGGGCGGGATACGAGCAGTACTTC
NA TRBJ2-3 TRBV5-1 NA CASSLGEIPDTQYF TGCGCCAGCAGCTTGGGGGAGATTCCCGATACGCAGTATTTT
NA TRBJ1-2 TRBV7-5 NA CARSSNVGLNYGYTF TGTGCCAGAAGCTCTAACGTCGGACTTAACTATGGCTACACCTTC
NA TRBJ2-1 TRBV18 NA CASSPLGNEQFF TGTGCCAGCTCACCACTGGGGAATGAGCAGTTCTTC
NA TRBJ2-1 TRBV19 TRBD2 CASSAAGVTYNEQFF TGTGCCAGTAGTGCAGCGGGAGTCACGTACAATGAGCAGTTCTTC
NA TRBJ2-5 TRBV12-5 TRBD2 CASGLFGRGLRTSWNETQYF TGTGCTAGTGGTTTGTTTGGTCGAGGGCTCCGGACTAGCTGGAATGAGACCCAGTACTTC
NA TRBJ2-1 TRBV27 NA CASSQAQTFSYNEQFF TGTGCCAGCAGCCAAGCCCAGACATTCTCCTACAATGAGCAGTTCTTC
NA TRBJ2-7 TRBV19 TRBD2 CASSGPPFRAGDSYEQYF TGTGCCAGTAGTGGCCCCCCCTTTCGAGCGGGAGACTCCTACGAGCAGTACTTC
NA TRBJ1-2 TRBV27 TRBD1 CASSTGGTNYGYTF TGTGCCAGCTCGACAGGGGGGACTAACTATGGCTACACCTTC
once TRBJ2-1 TRBV15 TRBD1 CATSAAGGYNEQFF TGTGCCACCAGCGCGGCAGGGGGCTACAATGAGCAGTTCTTC
NA TRBJ2-5 TRBV5-1 NA CASSPDLGLSQETQYF TGCGCCAGCAGCCCTGACCTCGGCCTATCTCAAGAGACCCAGTACTTC
NA TRBJ1-1 TRBV7-8 NA CASSPHASGNTEAFF TGTGCCAGCAGCCCACACGCCAGCGGAAACACTGAAGCTTTCTTT
NA TRBJ2-1 TRBV28 NA CASSPLSNRAQEQFF TGTGCCAGCAGTCCCTTGTCCAACAGGGCACAGGAGCAGTTCTTC
NA TRBJ2-1 TRBV6-5 TRBD2 CASSYATGGGNEQFF TGTGCCAGCAGTTACGCTACGGGAGGGGGGAATGAGCAGTTCTTC
NA TRBJ2-7 TRBV15 TRBD2 CATSGGLGGSYEQYF TGTGCCACCAGCGGGGGACTAGGAGGATCCTACGAGCAGTACTTC
NA TRBJ2-2 TRBV6-6 NA CASKRGTGELFF TGTGCCAGCAAGAGGGGAACCGGGGAGCTGTTTTTT
once TRBJ2-1 TRBV6-1 NA CASSEFGAHNEQFF TGTGCCAGCAGTGAATTTGGAGCCCACAACGAGCAGTTCTTC
NA TRBJ2-2 TRBV2 NA CASSPFDGNTGELFF TGTGCCAGCAGTCCTTTCGACGGTAACACCGGGGAGCTGTTTTTT
NA TRBJ1-2 TRBV7-9 TRBD1 CASSPQDRAYGYTF TGTGCCAGCAGCCCGCAGGACAGGGCCTATGGCTACACCTTC
NA TRBJ2-7 TRBV11-1 NA CASGGFPYEQYF TGTGCCAGCGGGGGTTTTCCCTACGAGCAGTACTTC
NA TRBJ2-1 TRBV27 NA CASSSPVGRTYNEQFF TGTGCCAGCAGTTCCCCCGTGGGCAGGACCTACAATGAGCAGTTCTTC
NA TRBJ2-3 TRBV5-1 NA CASSLSESVQYTDTQYF TGCGCCAGCAGCTTGTCCGAAAGTGTCCAGTACACAGATACGCAGTATTTT
NA TRBJ2-3 TRBV29-1 NA CSVVPGVISTDTQYF TGCAGCGTTGTCCCGGGGGTGATTAGCACAGATACGCAGTATTTT
NA TRBJ2-7 TRBV28 TRBD2 CASSFSLAGDEQYF TGTGCCAGCAGTTTCTCCCTCGCGGGAGACGAGCAGTACTTC
NA TRBJ2-3 TRBV13 NA CASSLQGDTQYF TGTGCCAGCAGCTTACAGGGGGATACGCAGTATTTT
NA TRBJ2-1 TRBV5-4 NA CASSLGDHGYNEQFF TGTGCCAGCAGCCTCGGCGACCACGGGTACAATGAGCAGTTCTTC
NA TRBJ1-3 TRBV7-9 NA CASSHRTLGNTIYF TGTGCCAGCAGCCACCGGACACTCGGAAACACCATATATTTT
NA TRBJ2-7 TRBV5-1 TRBD1 CASRAGTGFYEQYF TGCGCCAGCAGGGCCGGGACAGGGTTCTACGAGCAGTACTTC
NA TRBJ2-4 TRBV7-9 NA CASSFPIAKNIQYF TGTGCCAGCAGCTTCCCCATAGCCAAAAACATTCAGTACTTC